The present TCR beta chain was sequenced within a study of shared clonotypes between healthy human individuals. Study context: Per-donor plates numbered three CD4 naive, three CD4 memory, two CD8 naive and one CD8 memory. Regarding the study as a whole: Among a few donors, approximately 4.6% of naive CD4 clonotypes were found in common.

The authors ran the assay at deep level. When replicate PCRs were run on sorted subsets, they used roughly 0.2 ug DNA, about 30,000 T cell genomes. Profiled with immunoSEQ multiplex PCR; TCRdb holds only in-frame clones, not every one. The top ten hold 0.13% to 0.15% of the sample, which has roughly 2.6 million clones, more than 80% seen once. For this clone: Its antigen is undetermined. The sample carries other DNA sequences with the same CDR3.

With 4 bases removed from V and 0 bases from J, the gap between germline ends came to 10 bases. Germline CDR1 SGHRS, CDR2 YFSETQ. CDR3 size: 14 residues. Sequenced sample: naive CD4+ T cells sorted from blood. Subset indicated: CD45RA+ positively selected. This sequence joins TRBV5-1 and TRBJ1-1; a possible D gene is TRBD1 (5 bases). The origin of this receptor is a young man in good health. In DNA form, the CDR3 reads TGCGCCAGCAGCGGCGGGACGCTGAACACTGAAGCTTTCTTT. Translation gives CASSGGTLNTEAFF.